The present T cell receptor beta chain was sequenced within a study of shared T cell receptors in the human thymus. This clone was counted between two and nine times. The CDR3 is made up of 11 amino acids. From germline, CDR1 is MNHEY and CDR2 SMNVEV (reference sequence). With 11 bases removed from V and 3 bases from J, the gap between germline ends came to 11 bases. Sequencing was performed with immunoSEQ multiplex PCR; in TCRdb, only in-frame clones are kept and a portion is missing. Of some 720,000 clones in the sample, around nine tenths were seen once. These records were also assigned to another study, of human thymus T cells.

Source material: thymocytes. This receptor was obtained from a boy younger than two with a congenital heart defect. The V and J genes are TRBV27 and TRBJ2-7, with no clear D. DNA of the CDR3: TGTGCCTGCCGATCGGGCTACGAGCAGTACTTC. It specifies CACRSGYEQYF.